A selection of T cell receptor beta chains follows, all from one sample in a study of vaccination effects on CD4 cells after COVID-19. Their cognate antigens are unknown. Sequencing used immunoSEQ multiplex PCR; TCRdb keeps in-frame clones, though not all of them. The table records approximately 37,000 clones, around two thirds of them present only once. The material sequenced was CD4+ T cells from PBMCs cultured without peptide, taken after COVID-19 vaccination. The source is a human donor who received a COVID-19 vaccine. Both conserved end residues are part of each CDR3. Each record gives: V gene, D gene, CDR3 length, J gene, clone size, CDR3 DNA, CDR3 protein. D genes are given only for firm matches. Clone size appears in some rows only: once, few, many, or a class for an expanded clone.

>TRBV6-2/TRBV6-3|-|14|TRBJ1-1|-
TGTGCCAGCAGTTACGGTACAGGGACCACTGAAGCTTTCTTT
CASSYGTGTTEAFF
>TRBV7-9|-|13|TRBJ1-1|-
TGTGCCAGCAGAACCAGAGGGAACACTGAAGCTTTCTTT
CASRTRGNTEAFF
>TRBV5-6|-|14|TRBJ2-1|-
TGTGCCAGCGTCGGTAGGGTTGCTCACAATGAGCAGTTCTTC
CASVGRVAHNEQFF
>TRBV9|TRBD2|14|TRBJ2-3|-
TGTGCCAGCAGCGATCGCGGGGGGCTGGATACGCAGTATTTT
CASSDRGGLDTQYF
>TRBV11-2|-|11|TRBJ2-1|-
TGTGCCAGCAGCTCAGAGGTTGAGCAGTTCTTC
CASSSEVEQFF
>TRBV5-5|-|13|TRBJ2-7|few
TGTGCCAGCAGGAAGACGGCAGGGCACGAGCAGTACTTC
CASRKTAGHEQYF
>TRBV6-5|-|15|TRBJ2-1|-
TGTGCCAGCAGTTACTCGGGGCAACTAAACAATGAGCAGTTCTTC
CASSYSGQLNNEQFF
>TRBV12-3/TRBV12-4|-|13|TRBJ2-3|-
TGTGCCAGCAGTCAACTAGCAACAGATACGCAGTATTTT
CASSQLATDTQYF
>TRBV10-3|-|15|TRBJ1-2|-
TGTGCCATCAGTGAGGGCGACTCGTATGGCGGAGGCTACACCTTC
CAISEGDSYGGGYTF
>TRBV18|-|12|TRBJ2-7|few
TGTGCCAGCTCAAGGCAGGGGCACGAGCAGTACTTC
CASSRQGHEQYF
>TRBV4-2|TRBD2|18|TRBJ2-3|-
TGTGCCAGCAGCCGTACACTAGCGGGGGGGCCGGGCCCAGATACGCAGTATTTT
CASSRTLAGGPGPDTQYF
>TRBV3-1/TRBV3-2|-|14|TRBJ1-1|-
TGTGCCAGCAGCCAGCTAGGAGCGAACACTGAAGCTTTCTTT
CASSQLGANTEAFF
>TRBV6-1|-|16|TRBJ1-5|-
TGTGCCAGCAGTGAAGCGTTACAGGGAGAGAGGCAGCCCCAGCATTTT
CASSEALQGERQPQHF